This T cell receptor (beta chain) derives from a study of blood T cell repertoires in COVID-19. Looking at the study overall: Acute and convalescent COVID-19 specimens originated in the United States, Italy and Spain. T cells, B-cell-depleted T cells, or PBMCs provided the cDNA or gDNA that served as material.

In the original analysis: Reference gene primer amplification in the assay estimated nucleated cell counts. Only in-frame clones appear in the TCRdb table, and some are missing; sequencing was by immunoSEQ multiplex PCR. V, J and clone size are those of that table, while D and trimming were read from the DNA. The sample carries 120,000 or so clones, over 80% recorded once. Per the germline V gene, CDR1 is MNHEY and CDR2 is SVGAGI. CDR3 size: 15 residues. Trimming cost V 5 bases and J 1 base, with 12 bases left between them. The chain joins TRBV6-5 to TRBJ1-5; D is ambiguous. Material for sequencing was peripheral blood. This TCR was recovered from a man between 65 and 85 years old with acute or convalescent COVID-19. DNA for the CDR3: TGTGCCAGCAGTCCCCGGGGAAGGAGCAATCAGCCCCAGCATTTT. Protein product: CASSPRGRSNQPQHF.